The 28 T cell receptor beta chains in this list originate from one sample, sequenced in a study of blood T cell repertoires in COVID-19. Clones were sequenced by immunoSEQ multiplex PCR, and TCRdb holds only the in-frame ones, with some missing. The profile shows about 110,000 clones, approximately 85% of them singletons. The sequenced sample consisted of peripheral blood. These receptors originate from a man in his 70s with acute or convalescent COVID-19.

The chain employs TRBV5-6 and TRBJ1-5, with 9 bases lining up with TRBD1. CDR3 length: 15 amino acids. Trimming cost V 3 bases and J 3 bases; bases outside gene matches: 4. Germline loops: CDR1 SGHDT, CDR2 YYEEEE. CDR3 sequence: CASSSRDRDNQPQHF. CDR3 bases: TGTGCCAGCAGCTCCCGGGACAGGGACAATCAGCCCCAGCATTTT.

The chain recombines TRBV5-1 with TRBJ2-5, with a possible D match to TRBD2 (6 bases). From germline, CDR1 is SGHRS and CDR2 YFSETQ. The ends were cut back, 4 bases at V and 4 bases at J, with 14 bases in the middle. This CDR3 is built from 14 residues. CDR3 sequence (DNA): TGCGCCAGCAGCCCGTGGGGGGAATCAGAGACCCAGTACTTC. Translating it yields CASSPWGESETQYF.

This clone was detected only once. The V gene is TRBV5-6, the J gene TRBJ2-1; possibly TRBD2 for D (7 bases). V gave up 6 bases and J gave up 4 bases, with 14 bases separating them. The V gene's germline CDR1 is SGHDT and CDR2 YYEEEE. The CDR3 is 14 amino acids. The CDR3 loop reads CASIDRTSYNEQFF. As DNA, the CDR3 is TGTGCCAGCATAGACAGGACTAGTTACAATGAGCAGTTCTTC.

The chain recombines TRBV5-1 with TRBJ2-1; perhaps TRBD1 as D (6 bases). CDR3 length: 13 amino acids. V gave up 4 bases and J gave up 9 bases, with 14 bases separating them. Germline CDR1 is SGHRS and CDR2 is YFSETQ. For the CDR3, the DNA is TGCGCCAGCAGCCTGGGTCGACAGGTTGAGCAGTTCTTC. Amino acids: CASSLGRQVEQFF.

The chain carries TRBV28 and TRBJ2-7; TRBD2 is a possible D gene (6 bases). The germline V gene encodes CDR1 MDHEN and CDR2 SYDVKM. Between the trimmed V and J ends, which lost 0 bases and 1 base, there was a span of 7 bases. The CDR3 is 14 residues long. Here the CDR3 reads CASSLWGGSYEQYF. Here the CDR3 DNA reads TGTGCCAGCAGTTTATGGGGGGGTTCCTACGAGCAGTACTTC.

This chain joins TRBV5-6 and TRBJ1-5; tentative D call: TRBD1 (6 bases). The CDR3 covers 18 residues. Germline-derived CDR1 and CDR2 are SGHDT and YYEEEE. The V end was cut by 3 bases, the J end by 4 bases, with 23 bases between. Written as DNA, the CDR3 is TGTGCCAGCAGCTCATCCAGATACGGGACATCGCGGAATCAGCCCCAGCATTTT. Translated, it gives CASSSSRYGTSRNQPQHF.

The chain employs TRBV5-5 and TRBJ2-7; D might be TRBD1 (6 bases). This CDR3 spans 13 amino acids. The V gene lost 4 bases and the J gene lost 5 bases, with 13 bases spanning the gap. The germline gives CDR1 SGHKS, CDR2 YYEKEE (reference sequence). The CDR3 protein is CASSRGGTDEQYF. DNA of the CDR3: TGTGCCAGCAGCCGAGGGGGAACCGACGAGCAGTACTTC.

The chain links TRBV5-1 to TRBJ2-1; no firm D call. CDR3 length: 14 residues. The V end was cut by 5 bases, the J end by 0 bases, with 9 bases between. The V gene's germline CDR1 is SGHRS and CDR2 YFSETQ. The DNA for the CDR3 is TGCGCCAGCAGTCGGTCCGACTCCTACAATGAGCAGTTCTTC. This translates into CASSRSDSYNEQFF. The full variable domain, its missing parts supplied by reference TRBV5-1 and TRBJ2-1, is KAGVTQTPRYLIKTRGQQVTLSCSPISGHRSVSWYQQTPGQGLQFLFEYFSETQRNKGNFPGRFSGRQFSNSRSEMNVSTLELGDSALYLCASSRSDSYNEQFFGPGTRLTVL.

V usage is TRBV7-3 and J usage is TRBJ1-1; 8 positions agree with TRBD1. The germline CDR1 and CDR2 sequences are SGHTA and FQGTGA. The CDR3 has 14 amino acids. V shed 4 bases, J shed 1 base, and the junction held 2 bases outside the gene matches. The CDR3 DNA reads TGTGCCAGCAGCTCCGGACAGGGGAACACTGAAGCTTTCTTT. Its translation is CASSSGQGNTEAFF.

This rearrangement joins TRBV3-1 (or the pseudogene TRBV3-2) to TRBJ2-3; the D is unclear. The CDR3 loop spans 14 amino acids. Trimming shortened V by 0 bases and J by 3 bases, and 7 bases separated the two germline ends. From germline, CDR1 is LGHDT and CDR2 YNNKEL (reference sequence). The CDR3 sequence: CASSQDDWTDTQYF. The DNA for the CDR3 is TGTGCCAGCAGCCAAGACGACTGGACAGATACGCAGTATTTT.

This clone has just a few counts. The chain joins TRBV19 to TRBJ1-1, with D hard to call. This CDR3 spans 19 amino acids. The germline V and J ends were trimmed by 5 bases and 0 bases, with 25 bases remaining between them. CDR1 is LNHDA and CDR2 is SQIVND in the germline V gene (reference sequence). This CDR3 reads CASSAPRVSRSLMNTEAFF. The CDR3 DNA sequence: TGTGCCAGTAGTGCCCCCCGGGTCTCCCGATCCCTTATGAACACTGAAGCTTTCTTT.

V and J are TRBV11-3 and TRBJ2-5; TRBD2 aligns across 14 bases. CDR1 is SGHNT and CDR2 is YENEEA in the germline V gene. J lost 1 base, V lost 1 base, and 2 bases had no gene match. The CDR3 consists of 17 residues. The CDR3 is CASSLGGLAGGQETQYF. Written as DNA, the CDR3 is TGTGCCAGCAGCTTAGGAGGACTAGCGGGAGGCCAAGAGACCCAGTACTTC.

The chain links TRBV3-1 (or the pseudogene TRBV3-2) to TRBJ1-1; D is ambiguous. V was trimmed by 2 bases and J by 8 bases, leaving 12 bases between them. CDR1 is LGHDT, CDR2 YNNKEL, per germline (reference sequence). This CDR3 comprises 13 residues. CDR3 amino acids: CASSQYLRGEAFF. For the CDR3, the DNA is TGTGCCAGCAGCCAATACCTCCGAGGGGAAGCTTTCTTT.

The J gene is TRBJ2-2, the V gene TRBV19; 9 positions agree with TRBD1. The CDR3 extends over 14 amino acids. V trimming: 6 bases; J trimming: 3 bases; junction bases outside the gene matches: 2. CDR1 is LNHDA, CDR2 SQIVND, per germline (reference sequence). CDR3 loop: CASRRDRDTGELFF. CDR3 coding DNA: TGTGCCAGTAGAAGGGACAGGGACACCGGGGAGCTGTTTTTT.

This clone was seen only once. The gene calls are TRBV29-1 and TRBJ1-1, with 8 bases lining up with TRBD1. V shed 4 bases, J shed 5 bases, and the junction held 6 bases outside the gene matches. CDR1 SQVTM and CDR2 ANQGSEA come from the germline V gene. This CDR3 region has 13 residues. DNA for the CDR3: TGCAGCGTTGCCTTACAGGGGGGGACTGAAGCTTTCTTT. Its translation: CSVALQGGTEAFF. Looking up the rest from reference TRBV29-1 and TRBJ1-1 gives the full variable domain: SAVISQKPSRDICQRGTSLTIQCQVDSQVTMMFWYRQQPGQSLTLIATANQGSEATYESGFVIDKFPISRPNLTFSTLTVSNMSPEDSSIYLCSVALQGGTEAFFGQGTRLTVV.

The V call is TRBV30, the J call TRBJ2-7, with a possible D match to TRBD2 (6 bases). The V gene lost 2 bases and the J gene lost 7 bases, with 15 bases spanning the gap. The CDR3 is 13 amino acids. In germline, CDR1 is GTSNPN, CDR2 SVGIG (reference sequence). The CDR3 DNA sequence: TGTGCCTGGAGTCCCCAGGGACTGAAAGAGCAGTACTTC. Residues: CAWSPQGLKEQYF.

This chain joins TRBV30 and TRBJ2-7, with 8 nucleotides matching TRBD2. The CDR3 contains 14 residues. V lost 7 bases, J lost 0 bases, and 8 bases stayed unmatched. The germline V gene encodes CDR1 GTSNPN and CDR2 SVGIG (reference sequence). The CDR3 DNA is TGTGCCTCGTCGGGGGGGAAAAGCTCCTACGAGCAGTACTTC. Its translation: CASSGGKSSYEQYF.

This clone occurred a few times. The identical CDR3 is also encoded by other nucleotide sequences in the sample. This chain connects TRBV5-1 to TRBJ1-4, with a possible D match to TRBD1 (5 bases). V shed 0 bases and J shed 5 bases, with 11 bases lying between them. Germline V gene lookup returns CDR1 SGHRS and CDR2 YFSETQ. This CDR3 region has 15 residues. This CDR3 reads CASSLEAGPNEKLFF. The CDR3 coding sequence is TGCGCCAGCAGCTTGGAGGCAGGGCCAAATGAAAAACTGTTTTTT. The full variable domain, its missing parts supplied by reference TRBV5-1 and TRBJ1-4, is KAGVTQTPRYLIKTRGQQVTLSCSPISGHRSVSWYQQTPGQGLQFLFEYFSETQRNKGNFPGRFSGRQFSNSRSEMNVSTLELGDSALYLCASSLEAGPNEKLFFGSGTQLSVL.

The chain has TRBV11-2 and TRBJ2-2; 12 bases are a match to TRBD2. Germline V gene data show CDR1 as SGHAT and CDR2 as FQNNGV. V lost 5 bases and J lost 8; bases outside the gene matches: 9. The length of the CDR3 is 16 residues. CDR3 amino acids: CASSPLLAGGTGELFF. CDR3 nucleotides: TGTGCCAGCAGCCCCCTACTAGCGGGAGGTACTGGGGAGCTGTTTTTT.

The chain couples TRBV21-1 to TRBJ1-4. TRBV21-1 is a documented pseudogene. The CDR3 has 18 amino acids. The CDR3 sequence is CASRVDLATKVHNGKLFF. The CDR3 coding sequence is TGTGCCAGCAGAGTAGATTTAGCTACCAAGGTGCATAATGGAAAACTGTTTTTT.

The chain has TRBV24-1 and TRBJ1-5; D is unresolved. V dropped 3 bases and J dropped 4 bases, with 6 bases sitting between them. This CDR3 contains 13 residues. Looked up from germline, CDR1 is KGHDR and CDR2 is SFDVKD. The CDR3 DNA sequence: TGTGCCACCAGTGATGCGGGGAATCAGCCCCAGCATTTT. It translates to CATSDAGNQPQHF.

The chain combines TRBV2 with TRBJ2-5, with 7 bases that match TRBD2. V shed 4 bases, J shed 1 base, and the junction held 6 bases outside the gene matches. The CDR3 runs to 15 residues. Germline V gene sequence: CDR1 SNHLY, CDR2 FYNNEI. This chain's CDR3 is CASSGYSGPQETQYF. The CDR3 coding sequence is TGTGCCAGCAGTGGGTATAGCGGGCCCCAAGAGACCCAGTACTTC.

This clone was counted between two and nine times. The V call is TRBV30, the J call TRBJ1-5; 7 positions match TRBD1. Unmatched junction bases numbered 5, after V lost 1 base and J lost 2 bases. The CDR3 consists of 15 residues. The germline CDR1 and CDR2 sequences are GTSNPN and SVGIG (reference sequence). CDR3: CAWSEGGQGNQPQHF. The CDR3 bases are TGTGCCTGGAGTGAAGGGGGCCAAGGCAATCAGCCCCAGCATTTT.

V gene TRBV6-1 combines with J gene TRBJ1-2; D may be TRBD1 (6 bases). Trimming cost V 0 bases and J 8 bases, with 13 bases left between them. Germline values: CDR1 MNHNS, CDR2 SASEGT. The CDR3 has 14 residues. CDR3 protein: CASSEAGGARGYTF. For the CDR3, the DNA is TGTGCCAGCAGTGAAGCCGGGGGGGCGAGAGGCTACACCTTC.

Concerning this clone: The germline gene is not matched at one end of the junction; a read error may be the cause. The CDR3 nucleotides read TGTGCTAGCAGCTTGGAATTCTTGAGGCAGGGGAGCAATCAGCCCCAGCATTTT. It is translated as CASSLEFLRQGSNQPQHF. This chain connects TRBV7-7 to TRBJ1-5; D is possibly TRBD1 (6 bases). CDR3 size: 18 residues. CDR1 SSHAT and CDR2 FNYEAQ come from the germline V gene (reference sequence).

The chain links TRBV7-9 to TRBJ2-1, with D possibly being TRBD1 (6 bases). The V gene's germline CDR1 is SEHNR and CDR2 FQNEAQ (reference sequence). The CDR3 is 13 residues long. Deletions cut 1 base from V and 14 bases from J, with 15 bases between. The CDR3 protein is CASSLGRSGVKFF. For the CDR3, the DNA is TGTGCCAGCAGCTTAGGGCGATCAGGGGTGAAGTTCTTC.

The gene calls are TRBV19 and TRBJ1-3; 9 bases line up with TRBD1. Germline loops: CDR1 LNHDA, CDR2 SQIVND (reference sequence). CDR3 length: 14 amino acids. The V gene end was trimmed by 5 bases and the J gene end by 3 bases; junction bases not matched to a gene: 2. The CDR3, as DNA: TGTGCCAGTAGTGGGACAGGGTTTGGAAACACCATATATTTT. It codes for CASSGTGFGNTIYF.

V and J are TRBV6-5 and TRBJ1-2; D gene unclear. The germline CDR1 and CDR2 sequences are MNHEY and SVGAGI. V gave up 2 bases and J gave up 4 bases, with 2 bases separating them. CDR3 size: 11 residues. The CDR3 region is CASSYLYGYTF. The DNA of the CDR3 is TGTGCCAGCAGTTACCTCTATGGCTACACCTTC.